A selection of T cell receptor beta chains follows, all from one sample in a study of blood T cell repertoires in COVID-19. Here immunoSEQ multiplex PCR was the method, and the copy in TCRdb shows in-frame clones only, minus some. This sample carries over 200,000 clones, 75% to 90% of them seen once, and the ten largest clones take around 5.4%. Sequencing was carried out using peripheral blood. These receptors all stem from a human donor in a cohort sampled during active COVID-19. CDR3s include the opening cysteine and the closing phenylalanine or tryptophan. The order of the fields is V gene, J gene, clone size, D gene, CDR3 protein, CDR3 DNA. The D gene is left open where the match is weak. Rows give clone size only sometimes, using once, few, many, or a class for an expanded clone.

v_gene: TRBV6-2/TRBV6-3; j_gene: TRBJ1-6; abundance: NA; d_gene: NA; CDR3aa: CASSDTGGRNSPLHF; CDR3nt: TGTGCCAGCAGCGACACGGGGGGCAGAAATTCACCCCTCCACTTT
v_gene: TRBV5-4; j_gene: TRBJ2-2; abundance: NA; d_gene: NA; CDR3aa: CASSLAEVVETGELFF; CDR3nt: TGTGCCAGCAGCTTGGCTGAGGTAGTAGAAACCGGGGAGCTGTTTTTT
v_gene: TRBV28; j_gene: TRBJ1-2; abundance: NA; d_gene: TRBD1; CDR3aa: CASSSRRTGPPPNYGYTF; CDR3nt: TGTGCCAGCAGCTCGCGGAGGACAGGGCCCCCCCCAAACTATGGCTACACCTTC
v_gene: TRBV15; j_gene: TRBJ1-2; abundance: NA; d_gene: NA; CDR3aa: CATSRGGQNYGYTF; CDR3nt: TGTGCCACCAGCAGAGGTGGGCAGAACTATGGCTACACCTTC
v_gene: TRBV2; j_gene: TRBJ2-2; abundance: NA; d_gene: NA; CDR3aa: CASSEAGANTGELFF; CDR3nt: TGTGCCAGCAGTGAGGCAGGGGCGAACACCGGGGAGCTGTTTTTT
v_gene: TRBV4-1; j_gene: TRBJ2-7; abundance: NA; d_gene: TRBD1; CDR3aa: CASSRLDRVGSEQYF; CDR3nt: TGCGCCAGCAGCCGCTTAGACAGGGTTGGTAGCGAGCAGTACTTC
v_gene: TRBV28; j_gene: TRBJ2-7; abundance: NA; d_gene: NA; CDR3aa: CASSFRVYEQYF; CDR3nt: TGTGCCAGCAGTTTCAGGGTCTACGAGCAGTACTTC
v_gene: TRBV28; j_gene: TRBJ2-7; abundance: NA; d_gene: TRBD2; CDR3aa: CASRRLAGAGNYEQYF; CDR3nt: TGTGCCAGCAGAAGACTAGCGGGAGCTGGTAACTACGAGCAGTACTTC
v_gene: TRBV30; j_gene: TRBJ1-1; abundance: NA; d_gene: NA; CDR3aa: CAWSVSRNTEAFF; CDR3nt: TGTGCCTGGAGTGTGTCCAGGAACACTGAAGCTTTCTTT
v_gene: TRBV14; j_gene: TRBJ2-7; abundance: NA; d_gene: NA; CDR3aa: CASSQDPGSHEQYF; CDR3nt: TGTGCCAGCAGCCAAGATCCGGGTTCGCACGAGCAGTACTTC
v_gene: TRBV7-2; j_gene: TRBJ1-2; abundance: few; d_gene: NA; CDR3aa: CASSLGGSFYGYTF; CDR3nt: TGTGCCAGCAGCTTAGGAGGGAGTTTCTATGGCTACACCTTC
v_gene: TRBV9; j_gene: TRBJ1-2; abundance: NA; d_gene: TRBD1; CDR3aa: CASSAGQGVGYTF; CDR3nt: TGTGCCAGCAGCGCGGGACAGGGGGTGGGCTACACCTTC
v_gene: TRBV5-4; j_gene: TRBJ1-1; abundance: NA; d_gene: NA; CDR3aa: CASSHPQGAEAFF; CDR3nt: TGTGCCAGCAGCCACCCACAGGGAGCTGAAGCTTTCTTT
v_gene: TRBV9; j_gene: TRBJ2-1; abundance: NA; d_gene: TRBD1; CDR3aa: CASSVAPTGGEGLF; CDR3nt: TGTGCCAGCAGCGTAGCACCAACAGGGGGCGAGGGGCTCTTC
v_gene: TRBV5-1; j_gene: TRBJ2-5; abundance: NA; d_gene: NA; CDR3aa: CASSLAPARETQYF; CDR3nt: TGCGCCAGCAGCTTGGCACCGGCTAGAGAGACCCAGTACTTC
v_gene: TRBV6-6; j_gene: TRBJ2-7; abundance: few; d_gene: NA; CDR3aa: CASSNLQGYEQYF; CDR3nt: TGTGCCAGCAGTAACTTACAGGGCTACGAGCAGTACTTC
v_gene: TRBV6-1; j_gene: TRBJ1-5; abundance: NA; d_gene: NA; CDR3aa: CASSDGQRGQPQHF; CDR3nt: TGTGCCAGCAGTGACGGACAGCGGGGACAGCCCCAGCATTTT
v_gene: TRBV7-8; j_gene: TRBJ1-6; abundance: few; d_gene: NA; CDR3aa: CASSLVGHLNSPLHF; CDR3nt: TGTGCCAGCAGCTTGGTTGGCCACCTGAATTCACCCCTCCACTTT
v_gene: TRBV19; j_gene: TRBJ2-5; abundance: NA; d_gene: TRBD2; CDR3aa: CASSIVASGSKVVRETQYF; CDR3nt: TGTGCCAGTAGTATAGTGGCTAGCGGGAGCAAGGTGGTTCGGGAGACCCAGTACTTC
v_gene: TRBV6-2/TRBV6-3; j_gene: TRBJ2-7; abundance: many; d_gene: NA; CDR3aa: CASSRLDPSYEQYF; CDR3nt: TGTGCCAGCAGTAGACTAGACCCTAGCTACGAGCAGTACTTC
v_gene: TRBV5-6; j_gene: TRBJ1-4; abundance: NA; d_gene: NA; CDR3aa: CASSLDGQLVEKLFF; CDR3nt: TGTGCCAGCAGCTTGGACGGACAGTTAGTAGAAAAACTGTTTTTT
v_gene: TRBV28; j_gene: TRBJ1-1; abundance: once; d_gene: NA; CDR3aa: CASSSPDRPGVAFF; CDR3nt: TGTGCCAGCAGTTCCCCAGACAGGCCCGGAGTAGCTTTCTTT
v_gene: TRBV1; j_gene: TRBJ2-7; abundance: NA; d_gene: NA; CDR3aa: CTSSQDMRAEGQYF; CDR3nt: TGCACCAGCAGCCAAGATATGAGGGCGGAGGGGCAGTACTTC
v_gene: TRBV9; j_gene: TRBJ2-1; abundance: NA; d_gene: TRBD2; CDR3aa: CASSVVASGRGEQFF; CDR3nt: TGTGCCAGCAGCGTAGTGGCTAGCGGGAGGGGAGAGCAGTTCTTC
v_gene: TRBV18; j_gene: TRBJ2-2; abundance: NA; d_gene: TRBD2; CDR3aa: CASSPGLAGNTGELFF; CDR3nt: TGTGCCAGCTCACCAGGACTAGCGGGGAACACCGGGGAGCTGTTTTTT
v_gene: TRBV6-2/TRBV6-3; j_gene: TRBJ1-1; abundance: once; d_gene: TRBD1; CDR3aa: CASSYLGTGLEAFF; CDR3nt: TGTGCCAGCAGTTACCTCGGGACAGGGCTTGAAGCTTTCTTT
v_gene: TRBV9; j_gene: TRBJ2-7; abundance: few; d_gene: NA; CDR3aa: CASSVEDSEYEQYF; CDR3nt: TGTGCCAGCAGCGTAGAGGATAGCGAGTACGAGCAGTACTTC
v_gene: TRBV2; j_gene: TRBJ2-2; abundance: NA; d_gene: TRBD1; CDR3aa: CASSPQGTTFTGELFF; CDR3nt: TGTGCCAGCAGTCCACAGGGGACCACTTTCACCGGGGAGCTGTTTTTT
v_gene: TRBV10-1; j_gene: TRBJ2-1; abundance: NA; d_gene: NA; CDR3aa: CARIHKGHRSNEQFF; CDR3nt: TGCGCCAGGATTCACAAGGGACACAGGTCCAATGAGCAGTTCTTC
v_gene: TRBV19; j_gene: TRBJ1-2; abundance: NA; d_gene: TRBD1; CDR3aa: CASSIPDRDGYTF; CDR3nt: TGTGCCAGTAGTATACCGGACAGGGATGGCTACACCTTC
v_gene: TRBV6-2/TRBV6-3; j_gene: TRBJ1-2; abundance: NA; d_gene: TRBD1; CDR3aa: CASSSRDRGVYGYTF; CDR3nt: TGTGCCAGCAGTTCCCGGGACAGGGGCGTTTATGGCTACACCTTC
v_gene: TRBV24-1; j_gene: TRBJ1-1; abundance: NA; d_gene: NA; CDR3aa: CATSDPGTEAFF; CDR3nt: TGTGCCACCAGTGACCCCGGGACTGAAGCTTTCTTT
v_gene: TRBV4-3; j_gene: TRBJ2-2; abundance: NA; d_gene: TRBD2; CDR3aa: CASSQRPFTWEGSGGELFF; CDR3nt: TGCGCCAGCAGCCAACGACCCTTCACCTGGGAGGGGTCAGGCGGGGAGCTGTTTTTT
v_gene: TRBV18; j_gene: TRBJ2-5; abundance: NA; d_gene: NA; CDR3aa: CASSPLQETQYF; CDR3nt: TGTGCCAGCTCACCATTACAAGAGACCCAGTACTTC
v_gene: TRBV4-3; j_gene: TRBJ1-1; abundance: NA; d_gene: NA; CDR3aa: CASSQAGGMNTEAFF; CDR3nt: TGCGCCAGCAGCCAAGCGGGGGGCATGAACACTGAAGCTTTCTTT
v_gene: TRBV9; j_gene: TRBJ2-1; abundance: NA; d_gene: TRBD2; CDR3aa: CASSPNMGTSGSYNEQFF; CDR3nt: TGTGCCAGCAGCCCCAACATGGGGACTAGCGGATCCTACAATGAGCAGTTCTTC
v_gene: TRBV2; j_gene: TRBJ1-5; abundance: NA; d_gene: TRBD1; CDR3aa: CASSESGTGDQPQHF; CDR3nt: TGTGCCAGCAGCGAATCCGGGACAGGGGACCAGCCCCAGCATTTT
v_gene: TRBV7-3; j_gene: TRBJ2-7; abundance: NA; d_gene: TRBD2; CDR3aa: CASSLPIKREYYEQYF; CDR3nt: TGTGCCAGCAGCTTACCTATTAAGCGGGAGTACTACGAGCAGTACTTC
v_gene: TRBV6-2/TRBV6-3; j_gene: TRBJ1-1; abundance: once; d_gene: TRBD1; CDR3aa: CASSDWDRGNTEAFF; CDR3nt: TGTGCCAGCAGTGACTGGGACAGGGGGAACACTGAAGCTTTCTTT
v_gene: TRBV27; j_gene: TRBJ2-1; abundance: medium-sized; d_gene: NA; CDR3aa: CASSLTSAMDEQFF; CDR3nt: TGTGCCAGCAGTTTAACTAGTGCGATGGATGAGCAGTTCTTC
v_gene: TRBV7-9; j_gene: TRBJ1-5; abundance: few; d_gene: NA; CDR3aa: CASSLEGVNRNQPQHF; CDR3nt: TGTGCCAGCAGCTTAGAGGGGGTTAACCGCAATCAGCCCCAGCATTTT
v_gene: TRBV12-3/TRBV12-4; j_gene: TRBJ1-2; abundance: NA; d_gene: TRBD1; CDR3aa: CATMTGFYGYTF; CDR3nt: TGTGCCACCATGACAGGGTTCTATGGCTACACCTTC
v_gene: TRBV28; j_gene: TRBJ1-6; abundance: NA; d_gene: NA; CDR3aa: CASSPQGMGVISPLHF; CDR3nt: TGTGCCAGCAGTCCTCAGGGGATGGGCGTAATTTCACCCCTCCACTTT
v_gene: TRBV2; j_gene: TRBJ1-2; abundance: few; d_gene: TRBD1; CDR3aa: CASRAGTGGGNYGYTF; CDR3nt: TGTGCCAGCAGGGCCGGGACAGGGGGCGGAAACTATGGCTACACCTTC
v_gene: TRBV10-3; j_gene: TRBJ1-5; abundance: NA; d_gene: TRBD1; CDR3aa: CAISSMDRDSQPQHF; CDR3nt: TGTGCCATCAGCTCAATGGACAGGGATAGTCAGCCCCAGCATTTT
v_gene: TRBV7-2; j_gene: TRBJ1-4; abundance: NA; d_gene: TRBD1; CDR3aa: CASSWTGLPRNEKLFF; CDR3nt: TGTGCCAGCAGCTGGACAGGGCTCCCGCGGAATGAAAAACTGTTTTTT
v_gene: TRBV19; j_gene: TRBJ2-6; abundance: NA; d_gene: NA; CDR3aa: CASSMSSGANVLTF; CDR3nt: TGTGCCAGTAGTATGAGCTCTGGGGCCAACGTCCTGACTTTC
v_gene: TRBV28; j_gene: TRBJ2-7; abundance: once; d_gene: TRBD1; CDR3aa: CASTRGQGGQYF; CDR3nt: TGTGCCAGCACCCGGGGACAGGGAGGGCAGTACTTC
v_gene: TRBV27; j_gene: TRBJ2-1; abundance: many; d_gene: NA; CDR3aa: CASSQDWTYNEQFF; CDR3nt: TGTGCCAGCAGTCAGGACTGGACCTACAATGAGCAGTTCTTC
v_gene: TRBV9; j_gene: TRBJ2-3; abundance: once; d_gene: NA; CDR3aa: CASSVAGSTDTQYF; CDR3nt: TGTGCCAGCAGCGTAGCGGGGAGCACAGATACGCAGTATTTT
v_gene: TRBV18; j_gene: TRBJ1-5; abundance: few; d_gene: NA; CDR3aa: CASSRGHPGGNQPQHF; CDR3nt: TGTGCCAGCTCACGCGGACACCCCGGAGGCAATCAGCCCCAGCATTTT